This TCR beta chain was captured by sequencing in a study of CD8+CD57+ T cells in acquired aplastic anemia. The template for TCR beta VDJ and CDR3 sequence profiling was genomic DNA. TCRdb independently ran MiXCR on the reads; one entry per CDR3 protein. The sample has roughly 240,000 distinct CDR3 sequences; 47% are singletons. Previously, flow cytometry had revealed CD8+CD57+ cell expansion in the patients chosen for sequencing. Germline V gives CDR1 LNHDA, CDR2 SQIVND (reference sequence). The CDR3 has 12 residues. V shed 6 bases and J shed 2 bases, with 2 bases lying between them. The TCR sequence derives from a human donor with aplastic anemia. Sequenced: sorted CD4+, CD8+, or CD8+CD57+ T cells (not recorded which) from PBMCs. The genes are TRBV19 and TRBJ2-6; D is uncertain. CDR3 DNA: TGTGCCAGTAGGGCTGGGGCCAACGTCCTGACTTTC. It specifies CASRAGANVLTF.